The T cell receptor beta chain under discussion was sequenced for a study of T cell repertoires in cytomegalovirus infection. Study as a whole: CMV infection plus the matching HLA type was flagged by public TCR beta signatures. Overall study findings and caveats: Summed public TCR beta family frequency identified CMV carriers bearing the relevant HLA. CMV-specific TCR beta clonotypes restricted by HLA-C dominated the ex vivo response.

This clonotype was observed a few times. No antigen is known for it. Germline-derived CDR1 and CDR2 are SGHVT and SQSDAQ. There are 14 residues in the CDR3. V was clipped by 3 bases and J by 8 bases, with 14 bases between them. TCRdb re-derived calls from the reads in MiXCR, one entry per CDR3 protein. This sample has around 260,000 distinct CDR3 sequences; roughly 25% occur once, and the top ten carry about 15%. The rearrangement links TRBV7-4 to TRBJ2-1, with D possibly matching TRBD1 (6 bases). The sample comprised PBMCs. This clonotype was sampled from a human donor in good health (CMV status not recorded). Some clones in this sample may be carry-over from other donors' samples. The CDR3 loop reads CASSLGGQSHEQFF. As DNA, the CDR3 is TGTGCCAGCAGCTTGGGCGGACAGTCCCATGAGCAGTTCTTC.